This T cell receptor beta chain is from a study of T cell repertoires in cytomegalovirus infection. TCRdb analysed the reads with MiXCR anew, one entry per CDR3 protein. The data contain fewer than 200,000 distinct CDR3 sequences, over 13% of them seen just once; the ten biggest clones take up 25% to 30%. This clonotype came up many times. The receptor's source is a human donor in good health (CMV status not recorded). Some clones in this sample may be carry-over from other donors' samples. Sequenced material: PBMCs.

For the CDR3, the DNA is TGTGCCAGCAGCAGCCGGGACAGAGATAATGAAAAACTGTTTTTT. It yields the protein CASSSRDRDNEKLFF. This sequence joins TRBV7-2 and TRBJ1-4; 7 bases are a match to TRBD1. CDR1 and CDR2 (germline): SGHTA, FQGNSA. The CDR3 contains 15 residues. The junction had 7 bases not matched to a gene; V was cut back by 5 bases and J by 4 bases.